Each of the 12 T cell receptor beta chains below was sequenced from the same sample in a study of Ad26.COV2.S vaccination and SARS-CoV-2 variants. Produced via immunoSEQ multiplex PCR; TCRdb's table is partial and in-frame only. The sample consists of roughly 380,000 clones, approximately 90% of them appearing once. The input for sequencing was peripheral blood, taken after recovery from COVID-19. The receptors originated from a human donor who had recovered from COVID-19.

This clone was counted once. The chain has TRBV12-3 or TRBV12-4 and TRBJ2-3; D is uncertain. CDR3 length: 13 residues. Trimming cost V 5 bases and J 3 bases, with 9 bases left between them. The CDR3 loop reads CASSPLMTDTQYF. The CDR3 DNA is TGTGCCAGCAGTCCCCTTATGACAGATACGCAGTATTTT.

The V call is TRBV5-4, the J call TRBJ1-3; no reliable D call. Germline CDR1 SGHNT, CDR2 YYREEE (reference sequence). The CDR3 is made up of 12 amino acids. The V end lost 2 bases, the J end lost 1 base, and 1 base lay between the germline ends. In DNA, the CDR3 is TGTGCCAGCAGCTTTTCTGGAAACACCATATATTTT. Translated, it gives CASSFSGNTIYF.

The rearrangement links TRBV5-6 to TRBJ2-7; D gene unclear. This CDR3 region has 16 residues. Germline V gives CDR1 SGHDT, CDR2 YYEEEE. V was pared by 0 bases and J by 0 bases, with 13 bases between. CDR3 DNA sequence: TGTGCCAGCAGCTTGGCTGGCAGGCCAAGCTCCTACGAGCAGTACTTC. Translated: CASSLAGRPSSYEQYF.

The chain employs TRBV18 and TRBJ2-7; D is perhaps TRBD1 (6 bases). The CDR3 consists of 13 residues. V was cut by 10 bases and J by 5 bases, with 18 bases left in between. The germline gives CDR1 KGHSH, CDR2 LQKENI. The DNA for the CDR3 is TGTGCCACCGCAACTAAACAGGGACACGAGCAGTACTTC. Amino acids: CATATKQGHEQYF.

The chain carries TRBV4-1 and TRBJ2-1; TRBD1 matches 8 bases. This CDR3 contains 14 residues. After removal of 4 bases from V and 5 bases from J, the junction contained 4 bases not matched to a gene. Germline CDR1 reads MGHRA; CDR2 reads YSYEKL. The CDR3 reads CASSPGGGNNEQFF. The CDR3 DNA reads as TGCGCCAGCAGCCCAGGGGGCGGTAACAATGAGCAGTTCTTC.

This chain uses TRBV6-2 or TRBV6-3 with TRBJ1-5; 8 bases agree with TRBD1. V shed 6 bases and J 7 bases; nucleotides not matched to a gene: 17. Germline V gene sequence: CDR1 MNHEY, CDR2 SVGEGT. This CDR3 has 17 residues. CDR3 sequence reads: CASSPTTGTGIRQPQHF. The CDR3 nucleotides are TGTGCCAGCAGCCCTACTACCGGGACAGGCATTCGGCAGCCCCAGCATTTT.

This chain joins TRBV7-9 and TRBJ2-5; 7 positions match TRBD1. Germline values: CDR1 SEHNR, CDR2 FQNEAQ (reference sequence). The CDR3 is made up of 14 amino acids. Germline trimming cut 6 bases from V and 5 bases from J; bases unmatched to any gene: 9. CDR3 DNA: TGTGCCAGCAGGCCAACAGGGGTTGAGGAGACCCAGTACTTC. Translating gives CASRPTGVEETQYF.

The chain joins TRBV7-2 to TRBJ1-2; TRBD1 matches at 8 bases. The V gene's germline CDR1 is SGHTA and CDR2 FQGNSA. The CDR3 has 13 amino acids. J gave up 8 bases and V 1 base, and 3 bases lay outside the gene matches. CDR3 coding DNA: TGTGCCAGCAGCTTAGGACAGGGGATAGGCTACACCTTC. It encodes CASSLGQGIGYTF.

J is TRBJ1-1 and V is TRBV24-1; 7 bases agree with TRBD1. Trimming at V came to 11 bases and at J to 13 bases, leaving 3 bases not matched to a gene. The CDR3 is 8 amino acids. Germline loops: CDR1 KGHDR, CDR2 SFDVKD. CDR3 region: CANHRGFF. The CDR3 DNA reads as TGTGCCAACCACAGGGGTTTCTTT.

The V gene is TRBV18, the J gene TRBJ2-2; 11 bases line up with TRBD2. The CDR3 spans 17 residues. V lost 4 bases to trimming and J lost 0 bases; unmatched junction nucleotides: 4. From germline, CDR1 is KGHSH and CDR2 LQKENI. CDR3 in amino acids: CASSLLAGDANTGELFF. CDR3 coding DNA: TGTGCCAGCTCACTACTAGCGGGGGACGCGAACACCGGGGAGCTGTTTTTT.

The rearrangement uses TRBV19 and TRBJ2-7; perhaps TRBD2 as D (5 bases). Per the germline V gene, CDR1 is LNHDA and CDR2 is SQIVND (reference sequence). The length of the CDR3 is 17 residues. The germline V and J ends were trimmed by 10 bases and 6 bases, with 31 bases remaining between them. The chain's CDR3 is CATKITPEGEGYGEQYF. The CDR3 nucleotides are TGTGCCACCAAGATCACTCCCGAGGGTGAGGGTTACGGCGAGCAGTACTTC.

Of note for this clone: Other nucleotide sequences in the sample specify the same CDR3. The V gene is TRBV7-2, the J gene TRBJ2-1; D ambiguous. Trimming left V 5 bases short and J 2 bases short, with 4 bases between. This CDR3 has 12 amino acids. CDR1 and CDR2 (germline): SGHTA, FQGNSA. CDR3 amino acids: CASSLAYNEQFF. The CDR3 coding sequence is TGTGCCAGCAGCCTTGCCTACAATGAGCAGTTCTTC.